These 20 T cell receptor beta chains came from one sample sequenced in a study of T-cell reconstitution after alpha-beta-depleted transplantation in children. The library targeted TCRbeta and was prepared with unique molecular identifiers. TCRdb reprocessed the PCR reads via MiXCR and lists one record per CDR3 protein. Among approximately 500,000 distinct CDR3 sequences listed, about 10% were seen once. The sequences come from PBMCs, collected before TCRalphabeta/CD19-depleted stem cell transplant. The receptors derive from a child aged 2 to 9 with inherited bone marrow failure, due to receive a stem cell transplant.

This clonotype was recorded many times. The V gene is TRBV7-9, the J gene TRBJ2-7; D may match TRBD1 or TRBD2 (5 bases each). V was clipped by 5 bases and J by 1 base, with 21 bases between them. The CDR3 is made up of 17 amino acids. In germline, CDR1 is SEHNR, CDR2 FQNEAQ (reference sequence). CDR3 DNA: TGTGCCAGCAGCCCGGGAAGCCTTAGGGACCTATCCTACGAGCAGTACTTC. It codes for CASSPGSLRDLSYEQYF.

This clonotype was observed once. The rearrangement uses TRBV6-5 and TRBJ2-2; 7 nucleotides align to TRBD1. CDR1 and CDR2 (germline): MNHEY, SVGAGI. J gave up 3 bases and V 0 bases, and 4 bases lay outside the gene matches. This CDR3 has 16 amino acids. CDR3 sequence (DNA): TGTGCCAGCAGTTACTCACAGGGGCCCGACACCGGGGAGCTGTTTTTT. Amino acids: CASSYSQGPDTGELFF.

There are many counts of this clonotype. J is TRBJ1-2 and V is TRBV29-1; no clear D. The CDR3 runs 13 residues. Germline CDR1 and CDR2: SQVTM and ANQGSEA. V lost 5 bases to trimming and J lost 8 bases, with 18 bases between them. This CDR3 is CSVSPRVSDGYTF. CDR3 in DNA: TGCAGCGTTTCTCCCCGCGTTAGTGACGGCTACACCTTC. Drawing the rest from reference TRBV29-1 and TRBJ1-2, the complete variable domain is SAVISQKPSRDICQRGTSLTIQCQVDSQVTMMFWYRQQPGQSLTLIATANQGSEATYESGFVIDKFPISRPNLTFSTLTVSNMSPEDSSIYLCSVSPRVSDGYTFGSGTRLTVV.

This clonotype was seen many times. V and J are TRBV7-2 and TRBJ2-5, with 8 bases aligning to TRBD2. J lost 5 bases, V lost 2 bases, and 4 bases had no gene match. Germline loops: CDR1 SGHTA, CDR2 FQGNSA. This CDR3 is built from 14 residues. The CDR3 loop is CASSLLGGRETQYF. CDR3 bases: TGTGCCAGCAGCTTACTGGGCGGGAGGGAGACCCAGTACTTC.

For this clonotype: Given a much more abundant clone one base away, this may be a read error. The CDR3 region has the DNA TGCGCCAGCAGGACGGCAGGGCCGAACACCGGGGAGCTGTTTTTT. It yields the protein CASRTAGPNTGELFF. This chain connects TRBV5-1 to TRBJ2-2, with a weak D call TRBD1 (5 bases). Trimming took 5 bases from V and 0 from J, leaving 11 bases between them. Per germline, CDR1 SGHRS and CDR2 YFSETQ. The CDR3 spans 15 residues.

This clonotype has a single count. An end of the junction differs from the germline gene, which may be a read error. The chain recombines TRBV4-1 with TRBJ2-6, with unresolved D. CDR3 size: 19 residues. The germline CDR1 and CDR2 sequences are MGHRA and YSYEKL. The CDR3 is CATSQGPGPTFSGANVLTF. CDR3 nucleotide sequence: TGCGCCACCAGCCAAGGTCCAGGCCCGACCTTCTCTGGGGCCAACGTCCTGACTTTC.

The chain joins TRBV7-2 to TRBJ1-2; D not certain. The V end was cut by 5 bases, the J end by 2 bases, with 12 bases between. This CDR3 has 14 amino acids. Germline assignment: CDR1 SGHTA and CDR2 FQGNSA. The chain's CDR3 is CASSQRTVNYGYTF. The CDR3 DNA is TGTGCCAGCAGCCAGCGGACGGTCAACTATGGCTACACCTTC.

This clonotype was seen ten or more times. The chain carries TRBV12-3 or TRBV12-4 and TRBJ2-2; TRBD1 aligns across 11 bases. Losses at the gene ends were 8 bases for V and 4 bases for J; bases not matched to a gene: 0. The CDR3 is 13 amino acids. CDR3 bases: TGTGCCAGCGGGACAGGGGGCACCGGGGAGCTGTTTTTT. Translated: CASGTGGTGELFF.

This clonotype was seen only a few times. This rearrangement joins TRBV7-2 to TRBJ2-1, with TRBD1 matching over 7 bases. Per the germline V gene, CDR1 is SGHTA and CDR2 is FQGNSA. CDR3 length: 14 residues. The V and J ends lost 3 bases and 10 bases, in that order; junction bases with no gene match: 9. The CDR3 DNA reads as TGTGCCAGCAGCTTCCCAGGGGGTAGGTTAGAGCAGTTCTTC. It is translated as CASSFPGGRLEQFF.

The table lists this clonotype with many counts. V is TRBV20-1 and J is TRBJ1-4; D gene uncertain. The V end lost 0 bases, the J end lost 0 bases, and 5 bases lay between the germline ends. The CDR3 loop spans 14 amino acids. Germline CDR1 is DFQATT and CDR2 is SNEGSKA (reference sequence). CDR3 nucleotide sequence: TGCAGTGCTAGAGAGGGCCCAACTAATGAAAAACTGTTTTTT. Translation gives CSAREGPTNEKLFF.

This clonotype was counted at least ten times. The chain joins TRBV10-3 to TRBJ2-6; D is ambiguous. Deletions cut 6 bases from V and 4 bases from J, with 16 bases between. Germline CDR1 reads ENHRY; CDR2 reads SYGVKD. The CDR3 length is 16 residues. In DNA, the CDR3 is TGTGCCATCAGGAGATCCGGGCAAGGCGGGGCCAACGTCCTGACTTTC. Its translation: CAIRRSGQGGANVLTF.

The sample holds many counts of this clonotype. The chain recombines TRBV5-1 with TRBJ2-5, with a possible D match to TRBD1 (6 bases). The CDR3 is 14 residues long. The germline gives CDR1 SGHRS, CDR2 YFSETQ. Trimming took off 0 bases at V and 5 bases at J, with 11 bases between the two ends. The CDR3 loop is CASSLGTADETQYF. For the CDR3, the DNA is TGCGCCAGCAGCTTGGGGACAGCGGACGAGACCCAGTACTTC.

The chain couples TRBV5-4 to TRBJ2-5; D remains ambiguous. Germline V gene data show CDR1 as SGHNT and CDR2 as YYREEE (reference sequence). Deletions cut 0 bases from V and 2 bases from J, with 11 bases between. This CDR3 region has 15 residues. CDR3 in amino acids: CASSLVRAAQETQYF. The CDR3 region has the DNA TGTGCCAGCAGCTTGGTGCGCGCCGCGCAAGAGACCCAGTACTTC. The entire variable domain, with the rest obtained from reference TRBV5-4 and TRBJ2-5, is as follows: ETGVTQSPTHLIKTRGQQVTLRCSSQSGHNTVSWYQQALGQGPQFIFQYYREEENGRGNFPPRFSGLQFPNYSSELNVNALELDDSALYLCASSLVRAAQETQYFGPGTRLLVL.

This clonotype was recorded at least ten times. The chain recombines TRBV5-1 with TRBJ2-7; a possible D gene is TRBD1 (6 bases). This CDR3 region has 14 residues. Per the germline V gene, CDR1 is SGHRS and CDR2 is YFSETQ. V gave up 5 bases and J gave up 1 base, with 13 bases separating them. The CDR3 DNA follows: TGCGCCAGCAGGACGAGGGGACAATCCTACGAGCAGTACTTC. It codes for CASRTRGQSYEQYF.

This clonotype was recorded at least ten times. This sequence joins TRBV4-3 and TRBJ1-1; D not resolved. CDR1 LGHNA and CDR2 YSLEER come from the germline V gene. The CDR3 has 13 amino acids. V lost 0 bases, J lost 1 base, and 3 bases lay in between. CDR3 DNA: TGCGCCAGCAGCCAAGACAGGAACACTGAAGCTTTCTTT. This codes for CASSQDRNTEAFF.

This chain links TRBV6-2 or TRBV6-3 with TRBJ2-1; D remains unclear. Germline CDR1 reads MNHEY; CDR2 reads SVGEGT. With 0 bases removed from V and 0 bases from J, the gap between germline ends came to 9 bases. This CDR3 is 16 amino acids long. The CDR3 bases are TGTGCCAGCAGTTACTCGAGCCCGAGCTCCTACAATGAGCAGTTCTTC. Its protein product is CASSYSSPSSYNEQFF.

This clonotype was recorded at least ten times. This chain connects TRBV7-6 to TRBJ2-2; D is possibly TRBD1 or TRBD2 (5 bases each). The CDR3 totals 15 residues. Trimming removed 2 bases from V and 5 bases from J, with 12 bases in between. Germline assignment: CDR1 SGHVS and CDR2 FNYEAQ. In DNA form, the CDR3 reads TGTGCCAGCAGCTTAAGAGGGGCGTTGACCGGGGAGCTGTTTTTT. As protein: CASSLRGALTGELFF.

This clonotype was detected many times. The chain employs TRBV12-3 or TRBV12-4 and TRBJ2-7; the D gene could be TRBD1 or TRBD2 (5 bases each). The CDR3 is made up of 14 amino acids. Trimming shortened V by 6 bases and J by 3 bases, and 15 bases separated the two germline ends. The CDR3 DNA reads TGTGCCAGCAGCGGGAACCTAGGGGTCTACGAGCAGTACTTC. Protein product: CASSGNLGVYEQYF.

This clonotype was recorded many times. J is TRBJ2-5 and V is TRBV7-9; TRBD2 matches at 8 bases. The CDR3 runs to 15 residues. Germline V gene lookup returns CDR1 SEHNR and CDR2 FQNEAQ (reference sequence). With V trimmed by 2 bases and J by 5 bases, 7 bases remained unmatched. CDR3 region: CASSLRREAGETQYF. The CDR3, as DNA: TGTGCCAGCAGCTTAAGGCGGGAGGCCGGGGAGACCCAGTACTTC.

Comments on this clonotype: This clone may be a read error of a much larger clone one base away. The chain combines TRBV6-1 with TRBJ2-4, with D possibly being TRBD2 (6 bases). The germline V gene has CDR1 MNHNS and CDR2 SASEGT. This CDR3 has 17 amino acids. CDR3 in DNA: TGTGCCAGCAGTGAATGGTCGAGTGGCGGGGCCAAAAACATTCAGTGCTTC. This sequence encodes CASSEWSSGGAKNIQCF.